A selection of T cell receptor beta chains follows, all from one sample in a study of CD8 T cells in ankylosing spondylitis. One entry per CDR3 protein results from TCRdb running MiXCR on the 5' RACE reads. The profile covers 220,000 or so distinct CDR3 sequences, with roughly a tenth appearing a single time and over 20% taken by the ten largest. The sequencing input was blood, either unsorted or a sorted T cell fraction (not recorded which). The origin of the receptors is a male donor with ankylosing spondylitis or in good health (not recorded which). Both conserved end residues are trimmed from each CDR3. Fields, in order: J gene, clone size, V gene, CDR3 protein. Rows give clone size only sometimes, using once, few, many, or a class for an expanded clone.

>TRBJ1-6|NA|TRBV7-3
ASSLGGGSSYNSPLH
>TRBJ2-4|few|TRBV7-2
ASSLADSAEY
>TRBJ1-6|many|TRBV6-5
ASSYFKDSYNSPLH
>TRBJ1-2|many|TRBV3-1
ASSQGASGGVYGYT
>TRBJ2-7|many|TRBV15
ATSREARFGYEQY
>TRBJ2-7|many|TRBV28
ASIPYGSSYEQY
>TRBJ1-3|NA|TRBV11-1
ASSPTDRASNSGNTIY
>TRBJ2-2|many|TRBV3-1
ASSLNLDPNTGELF
>TRBJ2-3|many|TRBV20-1
SARPSTDTQY
>TRBJ2-7|NA|TRBV5-1
ASSLRDRQQY
>TRBJ2-1|many|TRBV6-5
ASSYDRAYNEQF
>TRBJ2-3|NA|TRBV20-1
SATGDGGTDTQY
>TRBJ2-3|many|TRBV6-5
ASSYRGQGGDTQY